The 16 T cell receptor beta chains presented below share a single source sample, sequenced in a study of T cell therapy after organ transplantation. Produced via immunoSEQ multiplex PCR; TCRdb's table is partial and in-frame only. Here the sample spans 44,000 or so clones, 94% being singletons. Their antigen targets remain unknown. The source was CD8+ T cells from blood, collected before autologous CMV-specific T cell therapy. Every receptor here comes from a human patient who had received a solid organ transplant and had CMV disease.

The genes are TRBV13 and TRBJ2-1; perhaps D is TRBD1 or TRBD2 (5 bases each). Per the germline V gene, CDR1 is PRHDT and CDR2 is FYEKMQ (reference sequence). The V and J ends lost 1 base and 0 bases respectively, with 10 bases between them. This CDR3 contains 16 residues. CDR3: CASSLEGTTSYNEQFF. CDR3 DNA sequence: TGTGCCAGCAGCTTAGAGGGGACGACCTCCTACAATGAGCAGTTCTTC.

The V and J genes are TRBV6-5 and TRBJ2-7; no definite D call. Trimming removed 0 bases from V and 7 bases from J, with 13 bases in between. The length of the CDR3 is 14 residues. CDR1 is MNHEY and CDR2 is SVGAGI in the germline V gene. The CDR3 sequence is CASSYSVFLGEQYF. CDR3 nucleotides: TGTGCCAGCAGTTACTCTGTCTTTCTTGGAGAGCAGTACTTC.

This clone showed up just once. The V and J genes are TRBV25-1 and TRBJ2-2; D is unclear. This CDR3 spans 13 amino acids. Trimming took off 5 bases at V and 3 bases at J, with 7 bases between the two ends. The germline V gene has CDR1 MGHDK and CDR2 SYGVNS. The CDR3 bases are TGTGCCAGCAGTACCCGATACACCGGGGAGCTGTTTTTT. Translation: CASSTRYTGELFF.

CDR3 in DNA: TGTGCCAGCAGTTACGAAGGACAGGGTGACTACACCTTC. It specifies CASSYEGQGDYTF. The V and J genes are TRBV6-5 and TRBJ1-2; 8 nucleotides line up with TRBD1. Germline-derived CDR1 and CDR2 are MNHEY and SVGAGI. The CDR3 extends over 13 amino acids. The V and J ends lost 2 bases and 10 bases, in that order; junction bases with no gene match: 6.

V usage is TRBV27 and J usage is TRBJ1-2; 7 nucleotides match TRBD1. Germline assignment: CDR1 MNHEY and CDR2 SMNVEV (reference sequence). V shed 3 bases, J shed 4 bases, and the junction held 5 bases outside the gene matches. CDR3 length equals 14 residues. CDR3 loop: CASSLGPGGYGYTF. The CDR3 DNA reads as TGTGCCAGCAGTTTGGGGCCAGGGGGCTATGGCTACACCTTC.

The CDR3 nucleotides read TGTGCCAGCAGCCAAGTAGGCGGGGGGAATACAGATACGCAGTATTTT. Amino acid sequence: CASSQVGGGNTDTQYF. This rearrangement joins TRBV4-2 to TRBJ2-3; TRBD2 matches 8 bases. The CDR3 consists of 16 residues. With 1 base clipped from V and 3 bases from J, the junction kept 6 bases outside the gene matches. Germline CDR1 is LGHNA and CDR2 is YNFKEQ.

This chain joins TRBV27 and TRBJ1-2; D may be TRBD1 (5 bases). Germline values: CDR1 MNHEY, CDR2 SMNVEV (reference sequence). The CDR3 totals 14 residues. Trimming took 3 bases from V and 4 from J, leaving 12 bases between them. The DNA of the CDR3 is TGTGCCAGCAGTTTTGTCAGGGAGAGCTATGGCTACACCTTC. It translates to CASSFVRESYGYTF.

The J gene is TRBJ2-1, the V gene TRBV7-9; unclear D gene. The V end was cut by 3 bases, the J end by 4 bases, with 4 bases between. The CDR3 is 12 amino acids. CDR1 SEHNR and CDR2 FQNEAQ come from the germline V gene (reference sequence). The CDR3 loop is CASSLGYNEQFF. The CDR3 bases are TGTGCCAGCAGCTTGGGATACAATGAGCAGTTCTTC. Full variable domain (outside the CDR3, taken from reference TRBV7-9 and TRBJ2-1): DTGVSQNPRHKITKRGQNVTFRCDPISEHNRLYWYRQTLGQGPEFLTYFQNEAQLEKSRLLSDRFSAERPKGSFSTLEIQRTEQGDSAMYLCASSLGYNEQFFGPGTRLTVL.

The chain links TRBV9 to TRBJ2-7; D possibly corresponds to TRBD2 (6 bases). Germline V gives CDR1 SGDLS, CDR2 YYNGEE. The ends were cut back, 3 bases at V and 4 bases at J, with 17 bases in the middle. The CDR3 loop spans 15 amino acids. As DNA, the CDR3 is TGTGCCAGCAGCGCCGAGGACTATCAATGGTACGAGCAGTACTTC. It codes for CASSAEDYQWYEQYF.

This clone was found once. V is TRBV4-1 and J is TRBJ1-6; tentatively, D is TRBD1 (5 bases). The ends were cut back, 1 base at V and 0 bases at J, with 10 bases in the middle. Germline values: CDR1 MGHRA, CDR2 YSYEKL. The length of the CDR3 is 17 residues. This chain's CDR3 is CASSQAAGPSYNSPLHF. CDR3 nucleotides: TGCGCCAGCAGCCAAGCGGCAGGGCCCTCCTATAATTCACCCCTCCACTTT.

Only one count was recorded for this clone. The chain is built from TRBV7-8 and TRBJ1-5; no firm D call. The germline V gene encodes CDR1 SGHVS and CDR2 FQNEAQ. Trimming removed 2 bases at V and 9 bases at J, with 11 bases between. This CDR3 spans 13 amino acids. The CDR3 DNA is TGTGCCAGCAGCTTAAGCAGCTCGGGGCCCCAGCATTTT. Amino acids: CASSLSSSGPQHF.

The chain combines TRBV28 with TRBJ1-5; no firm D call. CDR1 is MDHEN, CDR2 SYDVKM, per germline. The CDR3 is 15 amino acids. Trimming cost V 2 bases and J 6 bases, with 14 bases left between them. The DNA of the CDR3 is TGTGCCAGCAGTTTAACCCGGACCGGTGGTCAGCCCCAGCATTTT. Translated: CASSLTRTGGQPQHF.

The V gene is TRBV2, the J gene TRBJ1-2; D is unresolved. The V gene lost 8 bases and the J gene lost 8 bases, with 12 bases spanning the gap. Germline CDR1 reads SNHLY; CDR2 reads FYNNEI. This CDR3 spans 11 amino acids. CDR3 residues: CASPSPGGYTF. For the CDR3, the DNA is TGTGCCAGCCCGTCTCCGGGAGGCTACACCTTC.

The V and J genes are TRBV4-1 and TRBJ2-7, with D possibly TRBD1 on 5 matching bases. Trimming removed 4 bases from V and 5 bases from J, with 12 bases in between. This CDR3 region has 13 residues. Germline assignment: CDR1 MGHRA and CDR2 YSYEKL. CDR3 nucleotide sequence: TGCGCCAGCAGCCGAGCTTCCAGGGACGAGCAGTACTTC. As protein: CASSRASRDEQYF.

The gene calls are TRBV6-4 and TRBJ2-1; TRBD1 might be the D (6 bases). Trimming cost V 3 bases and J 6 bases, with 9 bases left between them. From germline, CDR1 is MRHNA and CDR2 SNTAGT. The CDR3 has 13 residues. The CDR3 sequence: CASSEGAANEQFF. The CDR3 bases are TGTGCCAGCAGTGAGGGGGCAGCCAATGAGCAGTTCTTC.

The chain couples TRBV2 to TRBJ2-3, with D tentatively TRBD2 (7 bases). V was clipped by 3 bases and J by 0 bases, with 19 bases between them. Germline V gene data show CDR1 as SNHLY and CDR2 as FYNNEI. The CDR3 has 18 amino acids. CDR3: CASSDRAGASSSTDTQYF. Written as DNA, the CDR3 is TGTGCCAGCAGTGATAGGGCGGGGGCCTCCTCTAGCACAGATACGCAGTATTTT.